This entry lists 20 T cell receptor beta chains sequenced from one sample in a study of glioma-infiltrating T cells. TCR alpha and beta CDR3 regions were amplified from RNA using iRepertoire nested multiplex PCR. TCRdb reanalysed the multiplex PCR reads using MiXCR and keeps one entry per CDR3 protein. The sample holds roughly 100,000 distinct CDR3 sequences; around 37% are singletons and the top ten take 30% to 40%. Sequencing used glioma tissue, nonneoplastic brain tissue, or PBMCs (not recorded which). Receptors were obtained from a human donor with low-grade glioma or glioblastoma, undergoing nonglioma brain surgery, or in good health (not recorded which).

This clonotype was counted ten times or more. The rearrangement joins TRBV14 to TRBJ1-1; D perhaps matches TRBD1 (6 bases). Germline values: CDR1 SGHDN, CDR2 FVKESK. Trimming took off 2 bases at V and 8 bases at J, with 12 bases between the two ends. CDR3 length: 13 residues. The CDR3 loop reads CASSQTRRGEAFF. CDR3 nucleotide sequence: TGTGCCAGCAGCCAAACCCGGAGGGGGGAAGCTTTCTTT.

As concerns this clonotype: Being one base from a much bigger clone, this may be a read error. The chain is built from TRBV4-2 and TRBJ2-7, with TRBD2 matching over 8 bases. With V trimmed by 0 bases and J by 8 bases, 21 bases remained unmatched. The CDR3 has 19 residues. Looked up from germline, CDR1 is LGHNA and CDR2 is YNFKEQ. The CDR3 DNA sequence: TGTGCCAGCAGCCAAGATGCTTACAAGGGGCGGGAGGCTACTACGCAGCAGTACTTC. As protein: CASSQDAYKGREATTQQYF.

The chain joins TRBV7-9 to TRBJ2-7; 11 bases match TRBD2. There are 13 residues in the CDR3. Germline lookup yields CDR1 SEHNR and CDR2 FQNEAQ (reference sequence). The junction had 7 bases not matched to a gene; V was cut back by 6 bases and J by 9 bases. This CDR3 is CASRLLAGGWQYF. The CDR3 DNA reads TGTGCCAGCAGACTTCTAGCGGGAGGATGGCAGTACTTC.

Comment on this clonotype: Possible read error: a much larger clone is one base away. The chain has TRBV12-3 or TRBV12-4 and TRBJ1-4, with unresolved D. This CDR3 is built from 16 residues. CDR3 DNA sequence: TGTGCCAGCAGACCGAGAGGAGGAGGCACTAATGAAAAACTGCTTTTT. It specifies CASRPRGGGTNEKLLF.

Details on this clonotype: This could be a read error, since a much larger clone is one nucleotide away. The chain is built from TRBV19 and TRBJ2-2; the D gene is possibly TRBD1 (5 bases). Germline loops: CDR1 LNHDA, CDR2 SQIVND (reference sequence). The CDR3 runs 14 residues. CDR3 in DNA: TGTACCAGTAGTATAGTTCAGGGCACCGGGGAGCTGTTTTTT. The encoded protein is CTSSIVQGTGELFF.

In its sample, this clonotype was seen many times. This rearrangement joins TRBV12-3 or TRBV12-4 to TRBJ2-7; maybe TRBD1 (6 bases). V shed 0 bases and J shed 3 bases, with 15 bases lying between them. The CDR3 has 16 amino acids. As DNA, the CDR3 is TGTGCCAGCAGTTTAGCCTACAGGGAAACCTACTACGAGCAGTACTTC. It codes for CASSLAYRETYYEQYF.

Turning to this clonotype: Sequence at one end of the junction differs from germline and may be a read error. The chain recombines TRBV6-1 with TRBJ1-3; D gene unclear. Germline V gene sequence: CDR1 MNHNS, CDR2 SASEGT. The CDR3 is 17 amino acids. The CDR3 loop is CASSERKGAASGNTIYF. CDR3 in DNA: TGTGCCAGCAGTGAACGAAAGGGCGCCGCCTCTGGGAACACCATATATTTT.

Remarks on this clonotype: With a much larger clone just one base away, this may be a read error. The chain joins TRBV29-1 to TRBJ2-1, with D perhaps matching TRBD1 (6 bases). Germline CDR1 and CDR2: SQVTM and ANQGSEA. The CDR3 is 13 amino acids. CDR3 DNA sequence: TGCAGCGTTGAGGGGTCGGGACACAATGAGAAGTTCTTC. Encoded protein: CSVEGSGHNEKFF.

There are many counts of this clonotype. The gene calls are TRBV11-2 and TRBJ2-1; TRBD2 agrees at 9 bases. This CDR3 region has 21 residues. The trim removed 8 bases at V and 7 bases at J, leaving 30 bases unmatched. CDR1 is SGHAT, CDR2 FQNNGV, per germline. DNA of the CDR3: TGTGCCAGCCGATTCATTCAACGGGGGTCGTATAGCGGGAGTACGGGTAATGAGCAGTTCTTC. Protein sequence: CASRFIQRGSYSGSTGNEQFF.

Worth noting for this clonotype: The CDR3 end shows no conserved phenylalanine or tryptophan, and so a read error is likely. This rearrangement joins TRBV20-1 to TRBJ2-3; 10 bases agree with TRBD1. The ends lost 0 bases at V and 6 bases at J; junction bases unmatched: 9. This CDR3 spans 16 amino acids. Looked up from germline, CDR1 is DFQATT and CDR2 is SNEGSKA (reference sequence). The CDR3 here is CSARERQGAGTDTQYL. In nucleotides, the CDR3 is TGCAGTGCTAGAGAGAGACAGGGGGCGGGGACGGATACGCAGTATCTT.

This clonotype has ten or more counts. The chain has TRBV2 and TRBJ2-7; D may correspond to TRBD1 or TRBD2 (5 bases each). The CDR3 runs to 11 residues. Per germline, CDR1 SNHLY and CDR2 FYNNEI. V was clipped by 7 bases and J by 5 bases, with 9 bases between them. CDR3 sequence reads: CASIRGNEQYF. CDR3 coding DNA: TGTGCCAGCATACGGGGCAACGAGCAGTACTTC.

On this clonotype itself: One junction end does not reproduce the germline sequence, and a read error may be involved. The chain employs TRBV7-6 and TRBJ2-7; a weak D match, TRBD1 (5 bases). Germline V gene data show CDR1 as SGHVS and CDR2 as FNYEAQ. The CDR3 runs 12 residues. In DNA form, the CDR3 reads TGTACCAGCAGCCAAACAGGTTACGAGCAGGACTTC. Protein product: CTSSQTGYEQDF.

A note on this clonotype: Just one base apart from a much larger clone, this may be a read error. The conserved final phenylalanine or tryptophan is absent from the CDR3, which likely points to a read error. This chain connects TRBV29-1 to TRBJ2-7; D may be TRBD1 or TRBD2 (5 bases each). V lost 6 bases, J lost 2 bases, and 14 bases lay in between. Germline CDR1 SQVTM, CDR2 ANQGSEA. The CDR3 spans 13 residues. The chain's CDR3 is CSVGGDRTYEQYL. The CDR3 DNA is TGCAGCGTAGGTGGGGACCGAACCTACGAGCAGTACTTA.

This clonotype showed up many times. The chain uses TRBV7-2 and TRBJ1-5, with D possibly being TRBD1 (6 bases). The germline V gene has CDR1 SGHTA and CDR2 FQGNSA. The CDR3 runs to 15 residues. V lost 1 base to trimming and J lost 1 base, with 8 bases between them. In DNA, the CDR3 is TGTGCCAGCAGCTTAGGCAGGGGAAGCAATCAGCCCCAGCATTTT. It codes for CASSLGRGSNQPQHF.

This clonotype was recorded at least ten times. The rearrangement uses TRBV5-1 and TRBJ1-5, with D unresolved. Germline loops: CDR1 SGHRS, CDR2 YFSETQ. This CDR3 comprises 12 residues. Trimming removed 5 bases at V and 4 bases at J, with 7 bases between. The CDR3 here is CASRGRNQPQHF. For the CDR3, the DNA is TGCGCCAGCAGAGGACGGAATCAGCCCCAGCATTTT. The full variable domain, with the rest looked up from reference TRBV5-1 and TRBJ1-5, is KAGVTQTPRYLIKTRGQQVTLSCSPISGHRSVSWYQQTPGQGLQFLFEYFSETQRNKGNFPGRFSGRQFSNSRSEMNVSTLELGDSALYLCASRGRNQPQHFGDGTRLSIL.

The chain links TRBV27 to TRBJ1-2; 11 nucleotides align to TRBD1. The CDR3 totals 13 residues. Germline CDR1 MNHEY, CDR2 SMNVEV (reference sequence). V was clipped by 6 bases and J by 7 bases; unmatched bases: 4. The CDR3 DNA reads TGTGCCAGCAGATCAGGGACAGGGGGTGGCTACACCTTC. Amino acids: CASRSGTGGGYTF.

Comments on this clonotype: Its ends do not fully match the called genes, so a read error is possible. V gene TRBV3-1 combines with J gene TRBJ1-5; D is perhaps TRBD1 (5 bases). Germline V gene lookup returns CDR1 LGHDT and CDR2 YNNKEL (reference sequence). The CDR3 is 16 amino acids. The chain's CDR3 is CASSKGTANSNQPKHF. The CDR3 DNA sequence: TGTGCCAGCAGCAAAGGGACGGCCAATAGCAATCAGCCCAAGCATTTT.

In nucleotides, the CDR3 is TGTGCCAGCAGCGTAGGAGGGCTACGGGATGAGCAGTTCTTC. Its translation is CASSVGGLRDEQFF. The chain couples TRBV9 to TRBJ2-1, with D possibly matching TRBD2 (5 bases). Trimming stripped 0 bases from V and 8 bases from J, with 12 bases between. The CDR3 extends over 14 amino acids. CDR1 and CDR2 (germline): SGDLS, YYNGEE. Combining the CDR3 with reference TRBV9 and TRBJ2-1 gives the whole variable domain DSGVTQTPKHLITATGQRVTLRCSPRSGDLSVYWYQQSLDQGLQFLIQYYNGEERAKGNILERFSAQQFPDLHSELNLSSLELGDSALYFCASSVGGLRDEQFFGPGTRLTVL.

The genes are TRBV9 and TRBJ2-2; 9 nucleotides line up with TRBD2. Germline loops: CDR1 SGDLS, CDR2 YYNGEE. Unmatched junction bases numbered 6, after V lost 0 bases and J lost 0 bases. The CDR3 spans 18 residues. CDR3 sequence: CASSVGLAGPPNTGELFF. The CDR3 nucleotides read TGTGCCAGCAGCGTAGGCCTAGCGGGGCCCCCGAACACCGGGGAGCTGTTTTTT. Using reference TRBV9 and TRBJ2-2 for the parts outside the CDR3, the full variable domain is DSGVTQTPKHLITATGQRVTLRCSPRSGDLSVYWYQQSLDQGLQFLIQYYNGEERAKGNILERFSAQQFPDLHSELNLSSLELGDSALYFCASSVGLAGPPNTGELFFGEGSRLTVL.

This clonotype was found many times. J is TRBJ2-1 and V is TRBV28, with 7 nucleotides matching TRBD2. V shed 8 bases and J 12 bases; nucleotides not matched to a gene: 7. The CDR3 runs to 11 residues. Germline V lookup: CDR1 MDHEN, CDR2 SYDVKM. CDR3 residues: CASASGRGQFF. Here the CDR3 DNA reads TGTGCCAGCGCTTCGGGGAGGGGGCAGTTCTTC.